The 11 T cell receptor beta chains presented below share a single source sample, sequenced in a study of T cell responses to AZD1222 COVID-19 vaccine (dated by TCRdb to 2020 to 2023). The time point label, read with the paper, signifies: baseline before first vaccination. To prepare the library, the immunoSEQ multiplex PCR assay was applied. Imported from immuneACCESS, the table was reduced by TCRdb to in-frame sequences with V and J called. These copies leave out some clones; in studies compared against another copy, an unresolved V gene accounts for under half, and the cause of the remainder is not known. This sample has some 190,000 clones in its table, and 80% to 90% of those were observed once. The top ten clonotypes cover roughly 6.9% of the sample. Sequencing used peripheral blood, obtained on day 0 of AZD1222 vaccination. Source of these receptors: an adult in good health.

The gene calls are TRBV27 and TRBJ1-5, with D possibly TRBD1 on 5 matching bases. CDR3 length: 15 amino acids. The ends were cut back, 9 bases at V and 4 bases at J, with 19 bases in the middle. The germline gives CDR1 MNHEY, CDR2 SMNVEV (reference sequence). Here the CDR3 reads CARRQRRMRNQPQHF. The DNA for the CDR3 is TGTGCCAGGAGACAGCGGAGGATGCGGAATCAGCCCCAGCATTTT.

There are a few counts of this clone. The rearrangement uses TRBV20-1 and TRBJ2-5; 8 bases align to TRBD2. The CDR3 is made up of 16 amino acids. CDR1 DFQATT and CDR2 SNEGSKA come from the germline V gene (reference sequence). With 3 bases clipped from V and 3 bases from J, the junction kept 12 bases outside the gene matches. This chain's CDR3 is CSASIFGSGTKETQYF. For the CDR3, the DNA is TGCAGTGCTAGTATTTTTGGTAGCGGGACCAAAGAGACCCAGTACTTC.

The chain recombines TRBV27 with TRBJ2-7; 10 nucleotides line up with TRBD1. This CDR3 comprises 14 residues. Germline CDR1 and CDR2: MNHEY and SMNVEV (reference sequence). Trimming at V came to 5 bases and at J to 4 bases, leaving 5 bases not matched to a gene. The CDR3 DNA reads TGTGCCAGCAGTGCCGGACAGGGGGGTTACGAGCAGTACTTC. As protein: CASSAGQGGYEQYF.

V is TRBV19 and J is TRBJ2-3, with TRBD2 matching over 9 bases. V shed 5 bases and J 6 bases; nucleotides not matched to a gene: 9. CDR3 size: 15 residues. Germline-derived CDR1 and CDR2 are LNHDA and SQIVND (reference sequence). For the CDR3, the DNA is TGTGCCAGTAGTGAGACTAGCGGTTCTGGGGATACGCAGTATTTT. This translates into CASSETSGSGDTQYF. Full variable domain (outside the CDR3, taken from reference TRBV19 and TRBJ2-3): DGGITQSPKYLFRKEGQNVTLSCEQNLNHDAMYWYRQDPGQGLRLIYYSQIVNDFQKGDIAEGYSVSREKKESFPLTVTSAQKNPTAFYLCASSETSGSGDTQYFGPGTRLTVL.

The chain recombines TRBV11-2 with TRBJ2-5; the D is unclear. The CDR3 length is 12 residues. CDR1 and CDR2 (germline): SGHAT, FQNNGV. The V and J ends lost 2 bases and 5 bases respectively, with 6 bases between them. The CDR3: CASSLFLETQYF. CDR3 in DNA: TGTGCCAGCAGCTTATTCTTGGAGACCCAGTACTTC.

The rearrangement links TRBV6-2 or TRBV6-3 to TRBJ2-3; 12 nucleotides match TRBD2. The V segment lost 5 bases and the J segment 4 bases; nucleotides outside the gene matches: 7. Germline V gene data show CDR1 as MNHEY and CDR2 as SVGEGT. The CDR3 runs 16 residues. DNA for the CDR3: TGTGCCAGCAGTAAAGCGACTAGCGGGGGTGCAGATACGCAGTATTTT. Translating it yields CASSKATSGGADTQYF.

The chain couples TRBV2 to TRBJ1-2; D not resolved. The germline CDR1 and CDR2 sequences are SNHLY and FYNNEI. The CDR3 covers 15 residues. V lost 1 base and J 0 bases, leaving 9 bases between the germline ends. The CDR3 bases are TGTGCCAGCAGTGAAGAGGCCGCCGCTAACTATGGCTACACCTTC. Translation gives CASSEEAAANYGYTF.

With respect to this clone: Compared with germline, one end of the junction differs, possibly owing to a read error. The V gene is TRBV6-1, the J gene TRBJ2-1; TRBD2 agrees at 8 bases. CDR3 length: 15 amino acids. Germline V gives CDR1 MNHNS, CDR2 SASEGT. The CDR3 nucleotides read TGTGCCAGCAGTGAAGTGGGCGGGACTAGGGGCAGGGGAATCTTC. Protein product: CASSEVGGTRGRGIF.

This chain connects TRBV21-1 to TRBJ1-2; no check of the table's D call, TRBD1, against the DNA was made. TRBV21-1 is labeled a pseudogene. The CDR3 is 18 amino acids. CDR3 nucleotides: TGTGCCAGCAACAACAGGGTTGTCAGGGGTTTCCCTAACTATGGCTACACCTTC. Residues: CASNNRVVRGFPNYGYTF.

The chain carries TRBV7-2 and TRBJ2-3; no firm D call. With 3 bases removed from V and 4 bases from J, the gap between germline ends came to 8 bases. The CDR3 sequence is 13 residues long. CDR1 and CDR2 (germline): SGHTA, FQGNSA. Here the CDR3 reads CASSFGPADTQYF. The CDR3 coding sequence is TGTGCCAGCAGCTTCGGTCCAGCAGATACGCAGTATTTT.

This chain uses TRBV30 with TRBJ2-5; TRBD2 is a possible D gene (7 bases). Trimming cost V 2 bases and J 0 bases, with 13 bases left between them. CDR1 and CDR2 from the germline V gene are GTSNPN and SVGIG (reference sequence). CDR3 length: 15 amino acids. CDR3 bases: TGTGCCTGGAGTAGGGGGGGGGCCCACCAAGAGACCCAGTACTTC. It is translated as CAWSRGGAHQETQYF.